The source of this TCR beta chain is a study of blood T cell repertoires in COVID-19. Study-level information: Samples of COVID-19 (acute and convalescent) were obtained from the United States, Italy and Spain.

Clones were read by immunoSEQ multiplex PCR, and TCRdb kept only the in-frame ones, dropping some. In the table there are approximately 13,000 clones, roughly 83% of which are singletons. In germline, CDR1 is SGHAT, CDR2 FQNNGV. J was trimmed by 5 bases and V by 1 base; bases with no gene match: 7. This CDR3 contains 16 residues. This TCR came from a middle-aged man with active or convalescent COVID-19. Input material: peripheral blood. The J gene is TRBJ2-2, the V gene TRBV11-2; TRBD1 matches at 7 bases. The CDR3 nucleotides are TGTGCCAGCAGCTTAGGACAGGGAATTGAGACCGGGGAGCTGTTTTTT. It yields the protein CASSLGQGIETGELFF.